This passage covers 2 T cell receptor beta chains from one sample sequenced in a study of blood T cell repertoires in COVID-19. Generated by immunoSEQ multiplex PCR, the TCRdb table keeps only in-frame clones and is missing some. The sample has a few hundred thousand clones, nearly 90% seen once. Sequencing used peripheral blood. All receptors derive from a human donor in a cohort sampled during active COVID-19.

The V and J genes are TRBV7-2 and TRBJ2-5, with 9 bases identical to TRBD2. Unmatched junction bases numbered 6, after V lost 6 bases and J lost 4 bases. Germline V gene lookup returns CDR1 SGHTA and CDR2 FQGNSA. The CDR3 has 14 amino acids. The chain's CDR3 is CASRVSGSAETQYF. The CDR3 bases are TGTGCCAGCAGGGTTAGCGGGAGCGCAGAGACCCAGTACTTC.

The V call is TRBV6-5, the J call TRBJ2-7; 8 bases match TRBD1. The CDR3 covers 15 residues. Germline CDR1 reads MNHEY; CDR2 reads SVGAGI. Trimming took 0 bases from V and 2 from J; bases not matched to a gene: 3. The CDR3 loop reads CASSYSTGETYEQYF. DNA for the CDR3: TGTGCCAGCAGTTACTCGACAGGGGAGACCTACGAGCAGTACTTC.